The TCR beta chain described here comes from a study of CD8 T cells in ankylosing spondylitis. Deletions cut 1 base from V and 4 bases from J, with 10 bases between. This CDR3 has 14 amino acids. Germline-derived CDR1 and CDR2 are SEHNR and FQNEAQ (reference sequence). Quantitative molecular-barcoded 5'-RACE generated the TCR beta libraries. TCRdb re-analysed the 5' RACE reads in MiXCR, keeping a single row per CDR3 protein. The sample includes 200,000 to 250,000 distinct CDR3 sequences, roughly 10% of them seen just once. The origin of this receptor is a male donor with ankylosing spondylitis or in good health (not recorded which). Sequenced material: blood, either unsorted or a sorted T cell fraction (not recorded which). This sequence joins TRBV7-9 and TRBJ1-1; tentative D call: TRBD1 (5 bases). CDR3 in amino acids: CASSLGWGSTEAFF. CDR3 in DNA: TGTGCCAGCAGCTTAGGTTGGGGGAGCACTGAAGCTTTCTTT.